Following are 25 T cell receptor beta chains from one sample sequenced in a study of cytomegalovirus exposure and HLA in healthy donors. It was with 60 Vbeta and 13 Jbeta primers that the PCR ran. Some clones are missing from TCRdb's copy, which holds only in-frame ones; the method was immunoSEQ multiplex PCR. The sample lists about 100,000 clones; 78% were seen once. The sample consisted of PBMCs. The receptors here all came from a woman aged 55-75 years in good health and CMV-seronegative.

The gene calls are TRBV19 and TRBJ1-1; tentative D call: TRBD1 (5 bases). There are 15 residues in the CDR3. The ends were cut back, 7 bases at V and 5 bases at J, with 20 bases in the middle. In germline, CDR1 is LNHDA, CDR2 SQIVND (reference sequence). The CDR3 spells CASTPRPAGRTEAFF. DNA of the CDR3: TGTGCCAGTACCCCGAGGCCTGCAGGGAGGACTGAAGCTTTCTTT.

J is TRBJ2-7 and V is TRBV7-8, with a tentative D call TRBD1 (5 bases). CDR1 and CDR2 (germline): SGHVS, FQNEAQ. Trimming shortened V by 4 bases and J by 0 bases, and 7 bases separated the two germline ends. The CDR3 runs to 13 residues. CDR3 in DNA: TGTGCCAGCAGCTCCGACAGCTCCTACGAGCAGTACTTC. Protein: CASSSDSSYEQYF.

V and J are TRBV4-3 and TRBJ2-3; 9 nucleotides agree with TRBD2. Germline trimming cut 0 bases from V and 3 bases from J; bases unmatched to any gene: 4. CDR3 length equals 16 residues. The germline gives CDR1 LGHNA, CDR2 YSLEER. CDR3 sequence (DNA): TGCGCCAGCAGCCAAGATCCCAGCGGGGGGACAGATACGCAGTATTTT. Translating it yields CASSQDPSGGTDTQYF.

The CDR3 DNA is TGCGCCAGCAGCCAAGTCCCGGGACAGGGTATCAATTCACCCCTCCACTTT. Amino acids: CASSQVPGQGINSPLHF. The chain combines TRBV4-1 with TRBJ1-6; 9 positions agree with TRBD1. Losses at the gene ends were 1 base for V and 7 bases for J; bases not matched to a gene: 8. The CDR3 runs to 17 residues. In germline, CDR1 is MGHRA, CDR2 YSYEKL.

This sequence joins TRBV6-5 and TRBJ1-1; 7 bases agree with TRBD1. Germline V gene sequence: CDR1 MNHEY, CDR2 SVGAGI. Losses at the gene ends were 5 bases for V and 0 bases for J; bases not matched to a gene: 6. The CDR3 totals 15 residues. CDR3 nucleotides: TGTGCCAGCAGTAAGCCGGGACAGATGAACACTGAAGCTTTCTTT. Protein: CASSKPGQMNTEAFF.

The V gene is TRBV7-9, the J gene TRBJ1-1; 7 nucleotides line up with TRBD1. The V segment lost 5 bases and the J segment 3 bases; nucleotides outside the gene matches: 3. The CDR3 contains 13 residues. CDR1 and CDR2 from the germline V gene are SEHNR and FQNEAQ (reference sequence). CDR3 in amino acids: CASSIQGYTEAFF. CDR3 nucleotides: TGTGCCAGCAGCATACAGGGGTACACTGAAGCTTTCTTT.

CDR3: CASSTGLAGGYEQYF. The CDR3 DNA reads TGTGCCAGCAGTACGGGACTAGCGGGGGGCTACGAGCAGTACTTC. This rearrangement joins TRBV6-5 to TRBJ2-7; TRBD2 matches 15 bases. Looked up from germline, CDR1 is MNHEY and CDR2 is SVGAGI. V gave up 5 bases and J gave up 3 bases; unmatched junction bases: 2. The CDR3 consists of 15 residues.

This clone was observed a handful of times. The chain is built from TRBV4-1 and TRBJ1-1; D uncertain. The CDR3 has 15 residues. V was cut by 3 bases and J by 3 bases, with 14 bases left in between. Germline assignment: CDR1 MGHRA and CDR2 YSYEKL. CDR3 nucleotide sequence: TGCGCCAGCAGCCAGGCGGGTGTTATGGACACTGAAGCTTTCTTT. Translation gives CASSQAGVMDTEAFF.

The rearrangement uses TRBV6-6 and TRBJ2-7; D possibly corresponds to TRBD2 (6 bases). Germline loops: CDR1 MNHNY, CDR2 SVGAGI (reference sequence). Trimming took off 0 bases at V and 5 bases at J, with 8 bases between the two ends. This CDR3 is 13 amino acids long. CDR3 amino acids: CASSYSWEDEQYF. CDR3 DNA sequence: TGTGCCAGCAGTTACTCTTGGGAGGACGAGCAGTACTTC.

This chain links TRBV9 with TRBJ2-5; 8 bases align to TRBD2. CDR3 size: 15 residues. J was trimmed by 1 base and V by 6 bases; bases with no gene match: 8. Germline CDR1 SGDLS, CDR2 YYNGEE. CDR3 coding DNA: TGTGCCAGCACAACCAGCGGGAGCCTCCAAGAGACCCAGTACTTC. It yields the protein CASTTSGSLQETQYF.

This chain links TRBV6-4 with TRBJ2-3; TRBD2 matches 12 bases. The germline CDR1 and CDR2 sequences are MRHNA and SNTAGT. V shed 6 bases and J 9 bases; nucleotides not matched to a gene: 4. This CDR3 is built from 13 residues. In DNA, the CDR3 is TGTGCCAGCAGCCCCGGGACTAGCGGGACGCAGTATTTT. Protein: CASSPGTSGTQYF.

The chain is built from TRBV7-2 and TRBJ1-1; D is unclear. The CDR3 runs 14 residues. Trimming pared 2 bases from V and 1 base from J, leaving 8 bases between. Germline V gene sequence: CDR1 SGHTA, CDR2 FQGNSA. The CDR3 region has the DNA TGTGCCAGCAGCTTAACCGATAGGAACACTGAAGCTTTCTTT. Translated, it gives CASSLTDRNTEAFF.

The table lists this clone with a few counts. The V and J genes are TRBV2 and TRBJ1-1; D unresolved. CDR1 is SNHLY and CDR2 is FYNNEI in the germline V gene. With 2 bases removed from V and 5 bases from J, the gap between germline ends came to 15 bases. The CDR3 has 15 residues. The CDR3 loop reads CASSESQTYQTEAFF. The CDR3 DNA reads TGTGCCAGCAGTGAAAGCCAGACTTATCAGACTGAAGCTTTCTTT.

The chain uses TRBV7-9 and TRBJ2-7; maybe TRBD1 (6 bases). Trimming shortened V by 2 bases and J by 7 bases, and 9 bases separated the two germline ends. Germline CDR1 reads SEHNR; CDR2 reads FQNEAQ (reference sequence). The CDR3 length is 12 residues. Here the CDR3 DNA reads TGTGCCAGCAGCTTACCGGGGACAGAGCAGTACTTC. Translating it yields CASSLPGTEQYF.

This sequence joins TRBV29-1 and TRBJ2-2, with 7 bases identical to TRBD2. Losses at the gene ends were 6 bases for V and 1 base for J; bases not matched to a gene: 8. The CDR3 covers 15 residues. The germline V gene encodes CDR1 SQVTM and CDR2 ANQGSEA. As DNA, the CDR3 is TGCAGCGTCCTAGGGCTAGCGGAGAACACCGGGGAGCTGTTTTTT. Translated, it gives CSVLGLAENTGELFF.

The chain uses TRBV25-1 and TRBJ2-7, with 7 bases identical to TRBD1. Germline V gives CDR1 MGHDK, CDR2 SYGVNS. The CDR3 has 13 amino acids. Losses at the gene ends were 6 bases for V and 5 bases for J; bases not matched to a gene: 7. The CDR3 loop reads CASRKRQGNEQYF. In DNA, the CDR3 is TGTGCCAGCAGGAAGAGACAGGGCAACGAGCAGTACTTC.

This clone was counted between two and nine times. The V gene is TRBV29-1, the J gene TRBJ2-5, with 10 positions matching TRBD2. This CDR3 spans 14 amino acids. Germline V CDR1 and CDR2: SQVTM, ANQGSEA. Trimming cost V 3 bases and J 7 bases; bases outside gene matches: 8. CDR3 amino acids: CSVEIAGGLGTQYF. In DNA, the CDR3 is TGCAGCGTTGAGATAGCGGGGGGCCTAGGGACCCAGTACTTC.

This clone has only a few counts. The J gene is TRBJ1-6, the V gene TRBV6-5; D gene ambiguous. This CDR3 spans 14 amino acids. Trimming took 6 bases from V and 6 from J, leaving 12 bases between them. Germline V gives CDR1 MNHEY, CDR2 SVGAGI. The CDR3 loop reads CASRPDGGNSPLHF. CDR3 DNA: TGTGCCAGCAGGCCCGACGGAGGTAATTCACCCCTCCACTTT.

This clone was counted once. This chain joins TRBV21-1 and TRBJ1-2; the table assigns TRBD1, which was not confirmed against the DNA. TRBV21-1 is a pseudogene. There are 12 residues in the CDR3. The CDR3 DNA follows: TGTGCCAGCAAGGGGCCCCCCTATGGCTACACCTTC. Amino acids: CASKGPPYGYTF.

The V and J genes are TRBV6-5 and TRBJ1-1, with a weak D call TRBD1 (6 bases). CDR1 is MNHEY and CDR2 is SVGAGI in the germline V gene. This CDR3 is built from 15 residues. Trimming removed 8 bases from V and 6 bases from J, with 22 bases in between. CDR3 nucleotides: TGTGCCAGCCATGAAGGGGCGCAGGGGCTTTCTGAAGCTTTCTTT. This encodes CASHEGAQGLSEAFF.

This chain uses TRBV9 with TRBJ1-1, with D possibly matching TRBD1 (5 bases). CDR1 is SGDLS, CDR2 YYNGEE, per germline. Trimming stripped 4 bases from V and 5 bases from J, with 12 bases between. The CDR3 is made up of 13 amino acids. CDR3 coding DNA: TGTGCCAGCAGCCCCTGGGGGGGAACTGAAGCTTTCTTT. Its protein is CASSPWGGTEAFF.

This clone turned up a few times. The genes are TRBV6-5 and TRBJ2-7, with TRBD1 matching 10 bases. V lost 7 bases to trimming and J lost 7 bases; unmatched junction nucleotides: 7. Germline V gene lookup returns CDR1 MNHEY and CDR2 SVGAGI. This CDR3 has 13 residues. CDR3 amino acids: CASNRQGAGEQYF. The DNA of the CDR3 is TGTGCCAGCAACAGACAGGGGGCGGGTGAGCAGTACTTC.

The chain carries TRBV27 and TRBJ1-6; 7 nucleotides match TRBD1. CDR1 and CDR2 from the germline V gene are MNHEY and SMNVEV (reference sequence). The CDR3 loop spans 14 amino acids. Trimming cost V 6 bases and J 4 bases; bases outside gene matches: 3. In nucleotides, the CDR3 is TGTGCCAGCAGGGGGACAGAATATAATTCACCCCTCCACTTT. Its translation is CASRGTEYNSPLHF.

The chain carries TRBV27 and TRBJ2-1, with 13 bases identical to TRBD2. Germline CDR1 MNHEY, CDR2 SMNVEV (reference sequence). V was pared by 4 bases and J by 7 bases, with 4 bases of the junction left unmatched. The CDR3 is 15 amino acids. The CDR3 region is CASSSLAGGFNEQFF. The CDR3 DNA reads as TGTGCCAGCAGTTCACTAGCGGGAGGGTTTAATGAGCAGTTCTTC.

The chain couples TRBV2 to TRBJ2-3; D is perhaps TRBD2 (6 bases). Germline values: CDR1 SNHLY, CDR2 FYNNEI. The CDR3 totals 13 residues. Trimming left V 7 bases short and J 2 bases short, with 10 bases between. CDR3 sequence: CASTGLITDTQYF. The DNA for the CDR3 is TGTGCCAGCACGGGACTGATCACAGATACGCAGTATTTT.